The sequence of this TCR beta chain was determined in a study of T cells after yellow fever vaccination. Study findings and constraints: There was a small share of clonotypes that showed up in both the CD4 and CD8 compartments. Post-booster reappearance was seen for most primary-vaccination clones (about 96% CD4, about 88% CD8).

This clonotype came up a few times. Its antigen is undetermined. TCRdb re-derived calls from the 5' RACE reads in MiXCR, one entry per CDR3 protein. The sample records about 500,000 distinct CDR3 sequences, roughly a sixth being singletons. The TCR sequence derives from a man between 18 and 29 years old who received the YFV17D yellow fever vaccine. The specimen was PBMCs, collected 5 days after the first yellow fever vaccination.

The CDR3 spells CASKGDTGTDTQYF. CDR3 DNA sequence: TGTGCCAGCAAGGGGGACACTGGCACAGATACGCAGTATTTT. This sequence joins TRBV6-1 and TRBJ2-3; D may be TRBD1 (6 bases). Germline loops: CDR1 MNHNS, CDR2 SASEGT. The CDR3 sequence is 14 residues long. The V end was cut by 7 bases, the J end by 1 base, with 12 bases between.